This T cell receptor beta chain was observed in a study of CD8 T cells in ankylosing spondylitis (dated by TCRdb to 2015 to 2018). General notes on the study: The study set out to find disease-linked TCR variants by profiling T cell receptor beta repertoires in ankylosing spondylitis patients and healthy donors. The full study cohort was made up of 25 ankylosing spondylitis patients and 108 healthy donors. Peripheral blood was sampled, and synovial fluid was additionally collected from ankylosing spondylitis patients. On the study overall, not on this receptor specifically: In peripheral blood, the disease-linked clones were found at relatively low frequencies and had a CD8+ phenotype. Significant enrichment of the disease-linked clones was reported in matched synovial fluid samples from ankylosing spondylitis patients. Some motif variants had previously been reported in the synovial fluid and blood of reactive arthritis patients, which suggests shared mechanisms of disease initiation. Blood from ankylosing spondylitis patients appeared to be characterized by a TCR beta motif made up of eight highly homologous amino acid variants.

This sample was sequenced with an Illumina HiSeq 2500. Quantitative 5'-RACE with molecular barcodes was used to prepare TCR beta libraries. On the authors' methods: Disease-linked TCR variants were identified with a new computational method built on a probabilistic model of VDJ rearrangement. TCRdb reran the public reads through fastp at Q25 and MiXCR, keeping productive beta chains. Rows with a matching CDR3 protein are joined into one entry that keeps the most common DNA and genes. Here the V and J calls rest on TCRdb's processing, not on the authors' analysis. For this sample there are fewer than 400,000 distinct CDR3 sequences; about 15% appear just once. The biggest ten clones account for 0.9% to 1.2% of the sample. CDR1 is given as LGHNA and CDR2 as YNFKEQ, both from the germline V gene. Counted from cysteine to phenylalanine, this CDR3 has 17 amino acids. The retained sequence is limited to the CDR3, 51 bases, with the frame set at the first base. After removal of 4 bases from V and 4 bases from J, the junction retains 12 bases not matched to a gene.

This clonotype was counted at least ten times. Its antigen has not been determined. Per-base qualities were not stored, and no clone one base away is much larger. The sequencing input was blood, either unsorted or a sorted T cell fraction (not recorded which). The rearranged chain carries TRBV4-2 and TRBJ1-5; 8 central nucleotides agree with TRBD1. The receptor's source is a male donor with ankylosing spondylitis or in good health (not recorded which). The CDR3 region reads CASSLRLQGGSNQPQHF. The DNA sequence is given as TGTGCCAGCAGCCTTAGGTTACAGGGGGGAAGTAATCAGCCCCAGCATTTT.